This passage covers 16 T cell receptor beta chains from one sample sequenced in a study of T-cell memory formation after mild COVID-19. TCRdb re-analysed the 5' RACE reads in MiXCR, keeping a single row per CDR3 protein. The table has roughly 130,000 distinct CDR3 sequences, over 15% seen once. Sequencing was carried out using PBMCs or a T cell subset sorted from them (not recorded which). These receptors were collected from a man younger than 35 who had mild COVID-19 (a few samples of this study predate the infection). Cell type and time point are not known.

This clonotype showed up just a few times. The chain links TRBV20-1 to TRBJ2-4; 12 bases map to TRBD2. J gave up 6 bases and V 3 bases, and 9 bases lay outside the gene matches. Germline V CDR1 and CDR2: DFQATT, SNEGSKA (reference sequence). CDR3 size: 16 residues. DNA of the CDR3: TGCAGTGCTAGCTCTAGCGGGGGGGCTCTGGGAAACATTCAGTACTTC. It is translated as CSASSSGGALGNIQYF.

V gene TRBV5-1 combines with J gene TRBJ2-5, with unresolved D. This CDR3 comprises 15 residues. The ends were cut back, 4 bases at V and 5 bases at J, with 18 bases in the middle. CDR1 and CDR2 from the germline V gene are SGHRS and YFSETQ. CDR3 loop: CASSPAAPGMETQYF. The DNA for the CDR3 is TGCGCCAGCAGCCCGGCGGCTCCCGGAATGGAGACCCAGTACTTC.

The chain recombines TRBV6-2 or TRBV6-3 with TRBJ1-2, with 7 bases that match TRBD1. CDR1 and CDR2 (germline): MNHEY, SVGEGT. J lost 4 bases, V lost 5 bases, and 1 base had no gene match. The CDR3 extends over 12 amino acids. CDR3 nucleotides: TGTGCCAGCAGTAGGACAGGCTATGGCTACACCTTC. This gives the protein CASSRTGYGYTF.

The chain uses TRBV29-1 and TRBJ2-1; 8 bases match TRBD1. V lost 3 bases and J lost 8; bases outside the gene matches: 6. Germline values: CDR1 SQVTM, CDR2 ANQGSEA. The CDR3 has 13 amino acids. The CDR3 loop is CSVETGDADEQFF. The CDR3 nucleotides are TGCAGCGTTGAGACAGGGGATGCGGATGAGCAGTTCTTC.

The rearrangement joins TRBV12-3 or TRBV12-4 to TRBJ1-2, with a weak D call TRBD1 (5 bases). V was shortened by 2 bases and J by 4 bases, with 8 bases between the two germline ends. The CDR3 has 13 amino acids. The CDR3 here is CASSLRGSYGYTF. The DNA for the CDR3 is TGTGCCAGCAGTTTAAGGGGCTCCTATGGCTACACCTTC.

This clonotype showed up just a few times. This sequence joins TRBV6-1 and TRBJ1-2; D not certain. Trimming took 2 bases from V and 6 from J, leaving 10 bases between them. Germline V gene lookup returns CDR1 MNHNS and CDR2 SASEGT. The length of the CDR3 is 13 residues. The CDR3, as DNA: TGTGCCAGCAGTGAAATCCAGTTAAATGGCTACACCTTC. This translates into CASSEIQLNGYTF.

V gene TRBV6-6 combines with J gene TRBJ2-5; TRBD2 matches 13 bases. The germline V gene encodes CDR1 MNHNY and CDR2 SVGAGI (reference sequence). The J segment lost 5 bases and the V segment lost 5 bases, leaving 8 bases of the junction unmatched. The CDR3 length is 16 residues. The CDR3 loop reads CASSPQTSGGSETQYF. The CDR3 DNA reads TGTGCCAGCAGTCCGCAGACTAGCGGGGGGAGCGAGACCCAGTACTTC.

There are many counts of this clonotype. This chain uses TRBV9 with TRBJ2-7; unclear D gene. V lost 4 bases, J lost 7 bases, and 18 bases lay in between. The CDR3 is 14 amino acids. Germline V gene lookup returns CDR1 SGDLS and CDR2 YYNGEE. The DNA for the CDR3 is TGTGCCAGCAGCTACTCCCCCTCCCCCGGGGAGCAGTACTTC. Its translation is CASSYSPSPGEQYF. The full variable domain, in which reference TRBV9 and TRBJ2-7 provide the parts outside the CDR3, is DSGVTQTPKHLITATGQRVTLRCSPRSGDLSVYWYQQSLDQGLQFLIQYYNGEERAKGNILERFSAQQFPDLHSELNLSSLELGDSALYFCASSYSPSPGEQYFGPGTRLTVT.

This clonotype was observed a few times. This rearrangement joins TRBV19 to TRBJ2-5; D possibly matches TRBD1 or TRBD2 (5 bases each). Deletions cut 5 bases from V and 2 bases from J, with 15 bases between. Germline V lookup: CDR1 LNHDA, CDR2 SQIVND (reference sequence). There are 15 residues in the CDR3. CDR3 sequence: CASSRDPAGQETQYF. The CDR3 DNA reads TGTGCCAGTAGTCGGGACCCCGCTGGACAAGAGACCCAGTACTTC.

This clonotype showed up just a few times. The chain couples TRBV10-1 to TRBJ2-3; TRBD2 is a possible D gene (5 bases). The CDR3 runs to 16 residues. Trimming removed 2 bases at V and 0 bases at J, with 12 bases between. The germline V gene has CDR1 WNHNN and CDR2 SYGVQD (reference sequence). The CDR3 region has the DNA TGCGCCAGCAGTGAGCGGCCCCGGACTAGCACAGATACGCAGTATTTT. Translating it yields CASSERPRTSTDTQYF.

The chain combines TRBV15 with TRBJ2-3; D ambiguous. V lost 0 bases, J lost 4 bases, and 11 bases lay in between. This CDR3 is 15 amino acids long. CDR1 and CDR2 from the germline V gene are LNHNV and YYDKDF (reference sequence). CDR3 in amino acids: CATSRDPRSADTQYF. As DNA, the CDR3 is TGTGCCACCAGCAGAGATCCGAGGTCGGCAGATACGCAGTATTTT.

This clonotype was counted only a few times. The chain has TRBV20-1 and TRBJ1-3; D perhaps matches TRBD1 (5 bases). Germline loops: CDR1 DFQATT, CDR2 SNEGSKA (reference sequence). With 0 bases removed from V and 4 bases from J, the gap between germline ends came to 13 bases. This CDR3 is 15 amino acids long. The CDR3 sequence: CSARDPTEFGNTIYF. The CDR3 DNA sequence: TGCAGTGCTAGAGACCCGACAGAGTTCGGAAACACCATATATTTT.

The V call is TRBV4-3, the J call TRBJ2-3, with D possibly being TRBD1 (5 bases). Trimming took 5 bases from V and 0 from J, leaving 9 bases between them. The CDR3 is 14 amino acids. Germline V gene sequence: CDR1 LGHNA, CDR2 YSLEER. CDR3 amino acids: CASSKGWSTDTQYF. DNA of the CDR3: TGCGCCAGCAGCAAGGGGTGGAGCACAGATACGCAGTATTTT.

This clonotype was seen at least ten times. This rearrangement joins TRBV7-9 to TRBJ2-1; 8 bases align to TRBD2. Germline V gives CDR1 SEHNR, CDR2 FQNEAQ (reference sequence). J gave up 0 bases and V 8 bases, and 3 bases lay outside the gene matches. The length of the CDR3 is 14 residues. CDR3 bases: TGTGCCAGCCCCGGGGGGGTCTCCTACAATGAGCAGTTCTTC. Protein: CASPGGVSYNEQFF.

This chain joins TRBV12-3 or TRBV12-4 and TRBJ1-5, with 9 bases lining up with TRBD1. The junction had 6 bases not matched to a gene; V was cut back by 5 bases and J by 4 bases. This CDR3 spans 15 amino acids. Written as DNA, the CDR3 is TGTGCCAGCAGTGCACAGGGGGCAGGAAATCAGCCCCAGCATTTT. This gives the protein CASSAQGAGNQPQHF.

The rearrangement joins TRBV7-3 to TRBJ2-6; D perhaps matches TRBD2 (5 bases). The germline V and J ends were trimmed by 2 bases and 2 bases, with 13 bases remaining between them. CDR1 is SGHTA and CDR2 is FQGTGA in the germline V gene. The CDR3 totals 17 residues. The CDR3 loop reads CASSLVGSNTGANVLTF. The CDR3 DNA is TGTGCCAGCAGCTTAGTGGGGAGTAACACTGGGGCCAACGTCCTGACTTTC.